Each of the 9 T cell receptor beta chains below was sequenced from the same sample in a study of CD8 T cells in ankylosing spondylitis. Study results and caveats: Apparently characteristic of ankylosing spondylitis blood was a TCR beta motif (roughly eight highly homologous variants).

TCRdb re-called the 5' RACE reads through MiXCR, storing one row per CDR3 protein. Found here are roughly 300,000 distinct CDR3 sequences, 8% of them singletons; the top ten hold more than 12%. These TCRs are of unknown antigen specificity. What was sequenced was blood, either unsorted or a sorted T cell fraction (not recorded which). The source is a male donor with ankylosing spondylitis.

At least ten counts were recorded for this clonotype. The chain is built from TRBV18 and TRBJ2-1; 7 bases match TRBD2. Germline-derived CDR1 and CDR2 are KGHSH and LQKENI. This CDR3 is built from 17 residues. The V and J ends lost 1 base and 4 bases, in that order; junction bases with no gene match: 10. The CDR3 spells CASSPLVGRKAYNEQFF. The CDR3 nucleotides are TGTGCCAGCTCACCACTGGTCGGGAGGAAAGCTTACAATGAGCAGTTCTTC.

This clonotype turned up a few times. V usage is TRBV2 and J usage is TRBJ2-2; no definite D call. V was clipped by 6 bases and J by 1 base, with 6 bases between them. The CDR3 spans 13 residues. Germline CDR1 reads SNHLY; CDR2 reads FYNNEI. CDR3 loop: CASRDLNTGELFF. CDR3 DNA sequence: TGTGCCAGCAGGGACCTGAACACCGGGGAGCTGTTTTTT.

This clonotype was observed a handful of times. The rearrangement joins TRBV20-1 to TRBJ1-2; D might be TRBD1 (6 bases). V was cut by 1 base and J by 8 bases, with 14 bases left in between. Per germline, CDR1 DFQATT and CDR2 SNEGSKA (reference sequence). The CDR3 covers 13 residues. The CDR3 DNA follows: TGCAGTGCTAGAGTTGACAGGCAAGAAGGCTACACCTTC. It encodes CSARVDRQEGYTF.

This sequence joins TRBV27 and TRBJ2-3; D may be TRBD1 or TRBD2 (6 bases each). Trimming took off 0 bases at V and 4 bases at J, with 11 bases between the two ends. Germline values: CDR1 MNHEY, CDR2 SMNVEV (reference sequence). This CDR3 has 15 amino acids. The CDR3 region is CASSLSGRGADTQYF. The CDR3 DNA reads TGTGCCAGCAGTTTATCGGGTAGGGGGGCAGATACGCAGTATTTT.

The V gene is TRBV5-6, the J gene TRBJ2-1, with 11 bases aligning to TRBD2. The germline CDR1 and CDR2 sequences are SGHDT and YYEEEE. With V trimmed by 0 bases and J by 0 bases, 5 bases remained unmatched. CDR3 length equals 18 residues. The CDR3 DNA reads TGTGCCAGCAGCTTGGAACTAGCGGGAGTTCCCTCCTACAATGAGCAGTTCTTC. As protein: CASSLELAGVPSYNEQFF.

Ten or more counts support this clonotype. This sequence joins TRBV4-1 and TRBJ2-5; TRBD1 matches 8 bases. Germline V gene data show CDR1 as MGHRA and CDR2 as YSYEKL. The CDR3 is made up of 14 amino acids. V was clipped by 0 bases and J by 5 bases; unmatched bases: 2. The chain's CDR3 is CASSQDTGGETQYF. The DNA for the CDR3 is TGCGCCAGCAGCCAAGATACAGGGGGTGAGACCCAGTACTTC.

The chain recombines TRBV11-2 with TRBJ2-7, with TRBD2 matching 7 bases. The CDR3 sequence is 18 residues long. The V segment lost 5 bases and the J segment 2 bases; nucleotides outside the gene matches: 18. CDR1 and CDR2 from the germline V gene are SGHAT and FQNNGV. The CDR3 DNA reads as TGTGCCAGCAGCAAATACCTGGGGGGGGTAAGCTCGCCCTACGAGCAGTACTTC. This sequence encodes CASSKYLGGVSSPYEQYF.

The rearrangement uses TRBV7-2 and TRBJ1-5; D remains unclear. Germline V lookup: CDR1 SGHTA, CDR2 FQGNSA. The CDR3 contains 16 residues. V was clipped by 5 bases and J by 0 bases, with 14 bases between them. The CDR3 loop reads CASSTTGGGSNQPQHF. The DNA of the CDR3 is TGTGCCAGCAGCACTACCGGAGGAGGTAGCAATCAGCCCCAGCATTTT.

The table lists this clonotype with many counts. CDR3 nucleotide sequence: TGTGCCAGCAGCGTAGGGGGGCAACCCTACAATGAGCAGTTCTTC. Translation: CASSVGGQPYNEQFF. V gene TRBV9 combines with J gene TRBJ2-1, with a possible D match to TRBD1 (6 bases). The CDR3 runs to 15 residues. Germline V gene data show CDR1 as SGDLS and CDR2 as YYNGEE. Trimming removed 0 bases from V and 2 bases from J, with 9 bases in between.